Reported below is one TCR beta chain. Its target is not known. The data derive from a study of OX40 agonist ivuxolimab in advanced cancers. Study-level findings and limits: CD4+ and CD8+ T cells in blood underwent clonal expansion by week 6 at 0.1 to 3.0 mg/kg. The expanded peripheral T cells' antigen specificity was not determined.

Assay: immunoSEQ multiplex PCR; the TCRdb copy retains only in-frame clones and omits some. Counted here are about 78,000 clones, more than 80% occurring once; the ten biggest clones make up over 0.4%. The V and J ends lost 4 bases and 5 bases respectively, with 18 bases between them. The CDR3 has 15 amino acids. CDR1 is SGHDT and CDR2 is YYEEEE in the germline V gene. The V and J genes are TRBV5-6 and TRBJ2-5; maybe TRBD1 (6 bases). This clonotype was sampled from an adult with an advanced solid tumor such as melanoma, head and neck, liver or kidney cancer. The sequencing here drew on CD4+ or CD8+ T cells sorted from blood, taken in a trial of the OX40 agonist ivuxolimab. CDR3 sequence reads: CASSIGGAGAETQYF. CDR3 coding DNA: TGTGCCAGCAGCATTGGGGGAGCAGGGGCGGAGACCCAGTACTTC.